The 4 T cell receptor beta chains below come from one sample, sequenced in a study of T cells in Graves' hyperthyroidism and ophthalmopathy. Amplification of TCR beta CDR3 regions used RNA as the template. TCR CDR3 underwent first-round RT-PCR with the HTBI primer set. In TCRdb, the multiplex PCR reads were re-called with MiXCR into one record per CDR3 protein. The repertoire has 600,000 to 650,000 distinct CDR3 sequences, around 15% of them found once; the top ten carry less than 4.5%. The sequenced sample was blood. These receptors came from a woman aged 30 to 39 with Graves' hyperthyroidism.

This clonotype was observed at least ten times. The J gene is TRBJ1-5, the V gene TRBV30; TRBD1 matches at 8 bases. J gave up 2 bases and V 5 bases, and 5 bases lay outside the gene matches. Germline V gene data show CDR1 as GTSNPN and CDR2 as SVGIG (reference sequence). The CDR3 contains 14 residues. CDR3 amino acids: CAWEPGQGNQPQHF. CDR3 in DNA: TGTGCCTGGGAACCGGGACAGGGCAATCAGCCCCAGCATTTT.

This chain joins TRBV7-2 and TRBJ2-5; no clear D gene. V was shortened by 6 bases and J by 2 bases, with 10 bases between the two germline ends. Germline CDR1 is SGHTA and CDR2 is FQGNSA. The CDR3 sequence is 13 residues long. The CDR3 nucleotides read TGTGCCAGCAGTTCCGCGCGGCAAGAGACCCAGTACTTC. Encoded protein: CASSSARQETQYF. Combining the CDR3 with reference TRBV7-2 and TRBJ2-5 gives the whole variable domain GAGVSQSPSNKVTEKGKDVELRCDPISGHTALYWYRQSLGQGLEFLIYFQGNSAPDKSGLPSDRFSAERTGGSVSTLTIQRTQQEDSAVYLCASSSARQETQYFGPGTRLLVL.

This clonotype was counted ten times or more. The rearrangement links TRBV2 to TRBJ2-2, with D tentatively TRBD1 (5 bases). Trimming shortened V by 7 bases and J by 6 bases, and 12 bases separated the two germline ends. The CDR3 sequence is 13 residues long. Germline CDR1 reads SNHLY; CDR2 reads FYNNEI. Here the CDR3 reads CASIRELAGELFF. The CDR3 DNA is TGTGCCAGCATCAGGGAACTCGCCGGGGAGCTGTTTTTT.

Turning to this clonotype: A much larger clone is a single base away; this may be a read error. No conserved phenylalanine or tryptophan ends this CDR3, so it is likely a read error. The chain couples TRBV25-1 to TRBJ1-1, with a tentative D call TRBD1 (6 bases). The V end lost 4 bases, the J end lost 1 base, and 13 bases lay between the germline ends. Germline V gives CDR1 MGHDK, CDR2 SYGVNS. This CDR3 is built from 15 residues. The CDR3 sequence: CASSGDRRQNTEAFL. CDR3 bases: TGTGCCAGCAGTGGAGACAGGAGGCAGAACACTGAAGCTTTCCTT.